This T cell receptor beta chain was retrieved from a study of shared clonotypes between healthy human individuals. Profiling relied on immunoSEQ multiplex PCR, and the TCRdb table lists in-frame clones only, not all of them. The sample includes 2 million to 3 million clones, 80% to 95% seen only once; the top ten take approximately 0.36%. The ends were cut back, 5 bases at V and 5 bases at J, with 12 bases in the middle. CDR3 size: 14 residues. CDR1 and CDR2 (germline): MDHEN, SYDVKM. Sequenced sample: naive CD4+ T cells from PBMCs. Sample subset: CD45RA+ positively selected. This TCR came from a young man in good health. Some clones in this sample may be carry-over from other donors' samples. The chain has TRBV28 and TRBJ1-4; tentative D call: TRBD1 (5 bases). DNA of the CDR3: TGTGCCAGCAGTGGGGGACCCAGGAATGAAAAACTGTTTTTT. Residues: CASSGGPRNEKLFF. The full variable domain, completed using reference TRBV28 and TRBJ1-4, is DVKVTQSSRYLVKRTGEKVFLECVQDMDHENMFWYRQDPGLGLRLIYFSYDVKMKEKGDIPEGYSVSREKKERFSLILESASTNQTSMYLCASSGGPRNEKLFFGSGTQLSVL.